This T cell receptor (beta chain) is drawn from a study of neurological immune-mediated disorders. Germline-derived CDR1 and CDR2 are SGHNT and YENEEA. The CDR3 sequence is 13 residues long. The V gene lost 5 bases and the J gene lost 0 bases, with 7 bases spanning the gap. MiXCR was run by TCRdb on the 5' RACE reads, yielding one entry per CDR3 protein. Of about 60,000 distinct CDR3 sequences in the sample, around 11% were seen once. Time point noted: longitudinal time-point 1 (baseline). This clonotype came up many times. What it binds is not known. Study-level results: CDR3 amino acid sequences found in expanded clones were never shared across subjects, suggesting private repertoires in all groups.

This chain joins TRBV11-3 and TRBJ1-1; D call uncertain. This clonotype was sampled from a male donor with HTLV-1-associated myelopathy (HAM/TSP). Sequencing was done on a sample of PBMCs. The CDR3 reads CASSRSMNTEAFF. The DNA of the CDR3 is TGTGCCAGCAGCCGTTCCATGAACACTGAAGCTTTCTTT.